One sample yielded the 27 T cell receptor beta chains listed below, sequenced in a study of Ad26.COV2.S vaccination and SARS-CoV-2 variants. The treatment denotes: approximately 18 received Ad26.COV2.S at low or high dose, single or two shots; about 5 received placebo; per-sample allocation not given. Each sample was drawn 63 days after the first injection (of vaccine or placebo). The assay was immunoSEQ multiplex PCR, and TCRdb's table has in-frame clones only and misses some. Found here are under 400,000 clones, around 86% of them singletons; the top ten hold more than 3%. Specimen: peripheral blood, collected in a trial of Ad26.COV2.S vaccine versus placebo. The receptors were gathered from a person aged 18 to 59 who received the Ad26.COV2.S COVID-19 vaccine or a placebo.

The chain joins TRBV7-2 to TRBJ1-1, with 8 bases aligning to TRBD1. J lost 1 base, V lost 2 bases, and 12 bases had no gene match. Per the germline V gene, CDR1 is SGHTA and CDR2 is FQGNSA. The CDR3 extends over 18 amino acids. The CDR3 region has the DNA TGTGCCAGCAGCTTAATGAGTCAGGGGGCGCCGGGGAACACTGAAGCTTTCTTT. This gives the protein CASSLMSQGAPGNTEAFF.

This clone turned up a few times. The gene calls are TRBV7-8 and TRBJ2-7; 7 bases line up with TRBD2. This CDR3 has 14 residues. Germline CDR1 reads SGHVS; CDR2 reads FQNEAQ. The ends lost 2 bases at V and 2 bases at J; junction bases unmatched: 3. In nucleotides, the CDR3 is TGTGCCAGCAGCTTATTCGGACTAGCCTACGAGCAGTACTTC. Translating it yields CASSLFGLAYEQYF.

A word on this clone: Other DNA sequences from this sample encode an identical CDR3 as well. The chain recombines TRBV7-2 with TRBJ2-2; possibly TRBD1 or TRBD2 for D (6 bases each). With 1 base removed from V and 5 bases from J, the gap between germline ends came to 8 bases. Germline values: CDR1 SGHTA, CDR2 FQGNSA. The CDR3 has 14 amino acids. In DNA, the CDR3 is TGTGCCAGCAGCTTAGAGGGGGGTACCGGGGAGCTGTTTTTT. It yields the protein CASSLEGGTGELFF. Combining the CDR3 with reference TRBV7-2 and TRBJ2-2 gives the whole variable domain GAGVSQSPSNKVTEKGKDVELRCDPISGHTALYWYRQSLGQGLEFLIYFQGNSAPDKSGLPSDRFSAERTGGSVSTLTIQRTQQEDSAVYLCASSLEGGTGELFFGEGSRLTVL.

The chain has TRBV6-6 and TRBJ2-1; tentatively, D is TRBD1 (6 bases). V lost 7 bases, J lost 6 bases, and 16 bases lay in between. This CDR3 comprises 14 residues. Germline CDR1 is MNHNY and CDR2 is SVGAGI (reference sequence). As DNA, the CDR3 is TGTGCCAGCAAGGAAGGGGGTAGGTCCAATGAGCAGTTCTTC. This translates into CASKEGGRSNEQFF.

The V and J genes are TRBV12-5 and TRBJ1-6; D unresolved. Trimming pared 6 bases from V and 5 bases from J, leaving 14 bases between. The CDR3 totals 15 residues. CDR1 LGHNT and CDR2 FRNRAP come from the germline V gene. The CDR3 reads CASGIGTENNSPLHF. CDR3 DNA: TGTGCTAGTGGCATTGGAACGGAAAATAATTCACCCCTCCACTTT.

The CDR3 DNA reads as TGTGCCACCAGTGACCCCGGGCAGGACTATGGCTACACCTTC. Protein: CATSDPGQDYGYTF. The chain uses TRBV24-1 and TRBJ1-2; unclear D gene. Trimming shortened V by 4 bases and J by 3 bases, and 11 bases separated the two germline ends. CDR3 length: 14 residues. Germline V gives CDR1 KGHDR, CDR2 SFDVKD.

The chain has TRBV21-1 and TRBJ2-2; the table assigns TRBD1, which was not confirmed against the DNA. TRBV21-1 counts as a pseudogene. The CDR3 totals 16 residues. CDR3 sequence reads: CASSKAQNANTGELFF. The CDR3 bases are TGTGCCAGCAGCAAAGCCCAGAACGCGAACACCGGGGAGCTGTTTTTT.

To note about this clone: This sample also contains other DNA sequences that code for the same CDR3. The chain employs TRBV7-2 and TRBJ2-5; D unresolved. With 1 base removed from V and 2 bases from J, the gap between germline ends came to 5 bases. This CDR3 comprises 13 residues. The germline V gene encodes CDR1 SGHTA and CDR2 FQGNSA. The CDR3: CASSLGLQETQYF. The CDR3 DNA follows: TGTGCCAGCAGCTTAGGACTTCAAGAGACCCAGTACTTC. The full variable domain, in which reference TRBV7-2 and TRBJ2-5 provide the parts outside the CDR3, is GAGVSQSPSNKVTEKGKDVELRCDPISGHTALYWYRQSLGQGLEFLIYFQGNSAPDKSGLPSDRFSAERTGGSVSTLTIQRTQQEDSAVYLCASSLGLQETQYFGPGTRLLVL.

The chain joins TRBV27 to TRBJ2-1; TRBD2 matches 9 bases. J lost 4 bases, V lost 2 bases, and 3 bases had no gene match. The CDR3 runs to 15 residues. Germline V gene sequence: CDR1 MNHEY, CDR2 SMNVEV (reference sequence). The CDR3 reads CASSLPLAGYNEQFF. In DNA, the CDR3 is TGTGCCAGCAGTTTACCGCTAGCGGGATACAATGAGCAGTTCTTC.

The chain uses TRBV7-2 and TRBJ2-2; 10 bases align to TRBD1. With V trimmed by 8 bases and J by 5 bases, 8 bases remained unmatched. The germline V gene encodes CDR1 SGHTA and CDR2 FQGNSA. The CDR3 is 15 amino acids. The CDR3 protein is CASGGGQGRTGELFF. DNA for the CDR3: TGTGCCAGCGGCGGGGGACAGGGGAGAACCGGGGAGCTGTTTTTT.

Of note for this clone: The junction differs from germline at one of its ends, possibly a read error. The V gene is TRBV18, the J gene TRBJ2-7, with 7 bases matching TRBD1. Per the germline V gene, CDR1 is KGHSH and CDR2 is LQKENI. The CDR3 contains 11 residues. CDR3 DNA sequence: TGTGCCAGCTCTCCACAGGGGGAGCAGTACTTC. It is translated as CASSPQGEQYF.

This chain uses TRBV18 with TRBJ2-2, with D hard to call. Germline CDR1 is KGHSH and CDR2 is LQKENI. This CDR3 has 15 residues. V dropped 0 bases and J dropped 6 bases, with 11 bases sitting between them. The CDR3 bases are TGTGCCAGCTCACCACCGGTACCTTCTCCCGGGGAGCTGTTTTTT. Its protein is CASSPPVPSPGELFF.

The chain recombines TRBV6-5 with TRBJ1-1; D is uncertain. The CDR3 covers 13 residues. The V gene's germline CDR1 is MNHEY and CDR2 SVGAGI. The V gene lost 7 bases and the J gene lost 1 base, with 10 bases spanning the gap. CDR3 sequence: CASKLGPNTEAFF. The CDR3 DNA reads as TGTGCCAGCAAGCTCGGGCCGAACACTGAAGCTTTCTTT.

The chain links TRBV4-1 to TRBJ1-5; 7 bases match TRBD1. J was trimmed by 5 bases and V by 2 bases; bases with no gene match: 6. CDR1 is MGHRA, CDR2 YSYEKL, per germline. The CDR3 spans 15 residues. CDR3 loop: CASSQQDRVHQPQHF. The CDR3 DNA follows: TGCGCCAGCAGCCAACAAGACAGGGTGCATCAGCCCCAGCATTTT.

The rearrangement uses TRBV15 and TRBJ1-6, with D uncertain. The CDR3 runs to 13 residues. The V end was cut by 1 base, the J end by 7 bases, with 5 bases between. Germline-derived CDR1 and CDR2 are LNHNV and YYDKDF (reference sequence). DNA of the CDR3: TGTGCCACCAGCAGAGGAACCAATTCACCCCTCCACTTT. This translates into CATSRGTNSPLHF.

The J gene is TRBJ1-5, the V gene TRBV27; 7 positions match TRBD1. The CDR3 spans 15 residues. Germline-derived CDR1 and CDR2 are MNHEY and SMNVEV (reference sequence). V was pared by 4 bases and J by 4 bases, with 7 bases of the junction left unmatched. In DNA, the CDR3 is TGTGCCAGCAGTTCCCAGGGACAGACGAATCAGCCCCAGCATTTT. Its translation: CASSSQGQTNQPQHF.

J is TRBJ2-1 and V is TRBV7-3; unclear D gene. Deletions cut 5 bases from V and 5 bases from J, with 10 bases between. Germline CDR1 SGHTA, CDR2 FQGTGA. The CDR3 is 13 residues long. In DNA form, the CDR3 reads TGTGCCAGCAGCCCTGGCCGGGACAATGAGCAGTTCTTC. It is translated as CASSPGRDNEQFF.

V is TRBV19 and J is TRBJ2-1, with D perhaps TRBD2 (7 bases). Trimming stripped 7 bases from V and 3 bases from J, with 13 bases between. From germline, CDR1 is LNHDA and CDR2 SQIVND (reference sequence). This CDR3 spans 14 amino acids. DNA for the CDR3: TGTGCCAGTAATCCGGGGGGCGACTACAATGAGCAGTTCTTC. It codes for CASNPGGDYNEQFF.

This CDR3 is CASSDQGVGGYTF. The CDR3 DNA reads TGTGCCAGTAGTGATCAGGGGGTTGGGGGCTACACCTTC. The chain carries TRBV19 and TRBJ1-2; 7 bases align to TRBD1. With V trimmed by 5 bases and J by 8 bases, 8 bases remained unmatched. The CDR3 is 13 residues long. From germline, CDR1 is LNHDA and CDR2 SQIVND (reference sequence).

This rearrangement joins TRBV5-4 to TRBJ2-3; 7 nucleotides match TRBD2. There are 15 residues in the CDR3. J lost 0 bases, V lost 4 bases, and 5 bases had no gene match. Per the germline V gene, CDR1 is SGHNT and CDR2 is YYREEE (reference sequence). The CDR3 DNA reads as TGTGCCAGCAGCCCCAGCGGGGCGAGCACAGATACGCAGTATTTT. Its translation: CASSPSGASTDTQYF.

The rearrangement links TRBV7-3 to TRBJ1-2; D possibly corresponds to TRBD1 (6 bases). Germline V gives CDR1 SGHTA, CDR2 FQGTGA. Trimming pared 0 bases from V and 4 bases from J, leaving 12 bases between. The CDR3 consists of 15 residues. The CDR3 DNA reads as TGTGCCAGCAGCTTAACCCCTACAGGGACCTATGGCTACACCTTC. Translated: CASSLTPTGTYGYTF.

The gene calls are TRBV30 and TRBJ1-3; D is undetermined. CDR1 is GTSNPN and CDR2 is SVGIG in the germline V gene (reference sequence). The ends were cut back, 0 bases at V and 8 bases at J, with 20 bases in the middle. The CDR3 runs 16 residues. CDR3 in amino acids: CAWSVPRTPRGDTIYF. The DNA of the CDR3 is TGTGCCTGGAGTGTCCCCCGGACTCCACGAGGAGACACCATATATTTT.

The CDR3, as DNA: TGTGCCACCAGCAGAGGAGGGTGGGGATTGGAAGCTTTCTTT. This codes for CATSRGGWGLEAFF. This chain links TRBV15 with TRBJ1-1; no reliable D call. This CDR3 is built from 14 residues. V was clipped by 1 base and J by 8 bases, with 14 bases between them. Germline V gene sequence: CDR1 LNHNV, CDR2 YYDKDF (reference sequence).

The rearrangement joins TRBV25-1 to TRBJ2-2, with D perhaps matching TRBD1 (5 bases). V was shortened by 4 bases and J by 2 bases, with 17 bases between the two germline ends. Germline V CDR1 and CDR2: MGHDK, SYGVNS. The CDR3 is made up of 17 amino acids. For the CDR3, the DNA is TGTGCCAGCAGTGTAGGGCCTGATAGGGGAAACACCGGGGAGCTGTTTTTT. It encodes CASSVGPDRGNTGELFF.

The chain links TRBV3-1 (or the pseudogene TRBV3-2) to TRBJ1-2; no clear D gene. With 1 base removed from V and 4 bases from J, the gap between germline ends came to 4 bases. The V gene's germline CDR1 is LGHDT and CDR2 YNNKEL (reference sequence). The length of the CDR3 is 12 residues. Here the CDR3 DNA reads TGTGCCAGCAGCCAAGTCAGCTATGGCTACACCTTC. Translated: CASSQVSYGYTF.

V and J are TRBV19 and TRBJ1-2; D possibly corresponds to TRBD1 (5 bases). CDR1 is LNHDA and CDR2 is SQIVND in the germline V gene (reference sequence). The V end was cut by 5 bases, the J end by 4 bases, with 8 bases between. The CDR3 runs 12 residues. The CDR3 region is CASSGQVYGYTF. Written as DNA, the CDR3 is TGTGCCAGTAGTGGACAAGTCTATGGCTACACCTTC.

The chain links TRBV16 to TRBJ2-2; D is perhaps TRBD2 (7 bases). From germline, CDR1 is KGHSY and CDR2 FQNENV. V shed 0 bases and J shed 5 bases, with 13 bases lying between them. CDR3 length equals 16 residues. In DNA, the CDR3 is TGTGCCAGCAGCCAATCAAGCCGGGGGGCGACCGGGGAGCTGTTTTTT. Translating gives CASSQSSRGATGELFF.